This is a list of T cell receptor beta chains from one sample in a study of blood T cells in healthy people across ages. A single record per CDR3 protein comes from TCRdb applying MiXCR to the 5' RACE reads. The data show over 600,000 distinct CDR3 sequences, with 35% to 60% seen just once and 15% to 20% held by the top ten. The sequencing sample was made of blood. The source is an elderly man in good health. CDR3s include the opening cysteine and the closing phenylalanine or tryptophan. D genes are given only for firm matches. The size field is filled for only some rows; it gives once, few, many or a size class.

abundance	d_gene	v_gene	len	j_gene	CDR3nt	CDR3aa
.	.	TRBV6-6	16	TRBJ1-2	TGTGCCTGCAGTTACTCCCGTACAGGTTCTAACTATGGCTACACCTTC	CACSYSRTGSNYGYTF
few	.	TRBV20-1	13	TRBJ1-1	TGCAGTGCTAGAGATGGGCGAAGGACTGAAGCTTTCTTT	CSARDGRRTEAFF
.	TRBD1	TRBV28	15	TRBJ2-5	TGTGCCAGCAGCCCGACAGGGAATATGATGGAGACCCAGTACTTC	CASSPTGNMMETQYF
.	.	TRBV20-1	16	TRBJ1-6	TGCAGTGCCCATCCGTTAGGGGAGGGAAGGAATTCACCCCTCCACTTT	CSAHPLGEGRNSPLHF
few	TRBD1	TRBV6-4	15	TRBJ2-3	TGTGCCAGCAGTGATACAGGGGGCATCGCAGATACGCAGTATTTT	CASSDTGGIADTQYF
.	.	TRBV12-5	12	TRBJ2-5	TGTGCTAGTGGGGTCCACCAAGAGACCCAGTACTTC	CASGVHQETQYF
few	.	TRBV29-1	11	TRBJ1-2	TGCAGCGTTGAGGGGGAAAGGGGCTACACCTTC	CSVEGERGYTF
.	.	TRBV12-3/TRBV12-4	14	TRBJ2-7	TGTGCCAGCAGCCCTACTAGGATGGGTAATGAGCAGTACTTC	CASSPTRMGNEQYF
many	TRBD2	TRBV24-1	15	TRBJ2-3	TGTGCCACCAGTGATTTTAGCGGGACCCCAGATACGCAGTATTTT	CATSDFSGTPDTQYF
.	.	TRBV4-1	13	TRBJ1-3	TGCGCCAGCAGCTCCGCCTCTGGAAACACCATATATTTT	CASSSASGNTIYF
few	.	TRBV5-6	13	TRBJ2-7	TGTGCCAGCAGCTTGTCATACAACTACGAGCAGTACTTC	CASSLSYNYEQYF
many	.	TRBV5-1	13	TRBJ2-1	TGCGCCAGCAGCTTAAAAGCGTTGTATGAGCAGTTCTTC	CASSLKALYEQFF
few	TRBD1	TRBV23-1	15	TRBJ2-7	TGCGCCAGCACCTCCGGGGACAGGGAAAGAAGCGAGCAGTACTTC	CASTSGDRERSEQYF
.	.	TRBV20-1	15	TRBJ2-5	TGCAGTGCTTCTCCGCAGGGGGGCACACAAGAGACCCAGTACTTC	CSASPQGGTQETQYF
.	.	TRBV20-1	15	TRBJ1-2	TGCAGTGCTAGAGATCTCTTCGCAGGGAACTATGGCTACACCTTC	CSARDLFAGNYGYTF
few	TRBD2	TRBV9	14	TRBJ2-2	TGTGCCAGCAGCAACAGAGGGAGGGTCGGGGAGCTGTTTTTT	CASSNRGRVGELFF
.	.	TRBV6-2/TRBV6-3	13	TRBJ2-5	TGTGCCTGCAGTTACGTCGGCAGACCAACCCAGTACTTC	CACSYVGRPTQYF
few	.	TRBV6-6	13	TRBJ2-4	TGTGCCAGCCTTTCCGTAGCCAAAAACATTCAGTACTTC	CASLSVAKNIQYF
.	.	TRBV4-2	14	TRBJ2-7	TGTGCCAACAGCCACAGGGACGGAGCCTACGAGCAGTACTTC	CANSHRDGAYEQYF
.	TRBD2	TRBV7-2	15	TRBJ2-3	TGTGCCAGCAGCTCAGCTAGCGGGATAACAGATACGCGGTATTTT	CASSSASGITDTRYF
.	TRBD2	TRBV28	15	TRBJ2-3	TGTACCAGCAGACCAACTAGCGGGGGGCAAGATACGCAGTATTTT	CTSRPTSGGQDTQYF
.	TRBD2	TRBV9	20	TRBJ2-5	TGTGCCAGCAGCGTTCCCTCCGGGACTAGCGGGAGGGCGAGGTACAATGAGCAGTACTTC	CASSVPSGTSGRARYNEQYF
many	.	TRBV4-1	18	TRBJ2-6	TGCGCCAGCAGCTCAAGGTCACCGGGGAGGTCTGGGGCCAACGTCCTGACTTTC	CASSSRSPGRSGANVLTF
.	TRBD1	TRBV5-1	15	TRBJ1-1	TGCGCCAGCAGCGGGGACAGGGTCTACCCCCTTGAAGCTTTCTTT	CASSGDRVYPLEAFF
.	TRBD2	TRBV19	15	TRBJ2-1	TGTGCCAGTAGTATACTAGCGGGAGGGCCCAGTGAGCAGTTCTTC	CASSILAGGPSEQFF
.	TRBD1	TRBV2	14	TRBJ2-4	TGTGCCAGCAGCCAAAGACAGGGGGTATTTATTCAGTACTTC	CASSQRQGVFIQYF
.	TRBD2	TRBV7-2	17	TRBJ2-3	TGTGCCAGCTCAACCGATGGACTAGCGGGTAGCAGGGCTACGCAGTATTTT	CASSTDGLAGSRATQYF